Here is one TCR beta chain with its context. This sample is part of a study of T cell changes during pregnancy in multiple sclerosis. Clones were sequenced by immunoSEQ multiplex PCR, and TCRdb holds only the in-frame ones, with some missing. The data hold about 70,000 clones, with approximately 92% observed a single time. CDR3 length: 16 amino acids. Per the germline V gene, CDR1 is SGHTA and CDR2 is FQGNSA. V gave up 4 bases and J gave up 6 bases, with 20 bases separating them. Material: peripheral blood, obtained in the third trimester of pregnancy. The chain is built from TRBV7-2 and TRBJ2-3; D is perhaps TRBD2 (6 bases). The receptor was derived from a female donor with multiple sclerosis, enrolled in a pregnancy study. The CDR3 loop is CASSSKNGSGVDTQYF. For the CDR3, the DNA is TGTGCCAGCAGCTCAAAGAATGGTTCGGGGGTGGATACGCAGTATTTT.